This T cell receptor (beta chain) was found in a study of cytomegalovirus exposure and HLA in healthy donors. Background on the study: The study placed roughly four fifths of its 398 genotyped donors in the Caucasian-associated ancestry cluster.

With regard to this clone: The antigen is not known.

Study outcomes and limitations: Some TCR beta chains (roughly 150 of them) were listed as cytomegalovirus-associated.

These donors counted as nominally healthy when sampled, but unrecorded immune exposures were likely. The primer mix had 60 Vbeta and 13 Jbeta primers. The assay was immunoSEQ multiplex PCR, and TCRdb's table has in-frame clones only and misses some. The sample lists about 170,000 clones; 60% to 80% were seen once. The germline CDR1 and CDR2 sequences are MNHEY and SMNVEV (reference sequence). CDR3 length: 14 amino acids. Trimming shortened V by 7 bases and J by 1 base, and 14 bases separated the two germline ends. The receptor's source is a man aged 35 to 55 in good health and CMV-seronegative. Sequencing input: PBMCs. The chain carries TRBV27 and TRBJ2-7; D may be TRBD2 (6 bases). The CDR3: CASKFGTSSYEQYF. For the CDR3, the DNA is TGTGCCAGCAAGTTCGGGACTTCTTCCTACGAGCAGTACTTC.